This T cell receptor beta chain appears in the sequencing data of a study of T-cell reconstitution after alpha-beta-depleted transplantation in children (dated by TCRdb to between 2015 and 2016). For the wider study: Using TCR repertoire profiling, the study quantitatively followed how T-cell immune reconstitution unfolded in children after TCRalphabeta/CD19-depleted allogeneic hematopoietic cell transplantation. Broad study findings and their caveats: Over the following months the frequencies of hyperexpanded clones went down, and after one year T-cell counts and TCRbeta diversity were mostly credited to newly produced T cells. In some patients, the high TCRbeta diversity seen at day 60 was put down to recipient T cells and intrathymic progenitors that had survived conditioning. The apparently early recovery of alphabetaT-cell counts about two months after transplant reportedly depended on only several hundred rapidly expanded clones that came from non-depleted graft cells.

The method behind the library was PCR. The sequencer listed for this sample is Illumina HiSeq 2500. TCR libraries were prepared with molecular barcoding, using unique molecular identifiers to normalize TCRbeta repertoire quantification. TCRdb reanalyzed the raw reads on its own, using fastp at Q25 for trimming and MiXCR for clone calling, and kept in-frame beta chains. Rows matching on CDR3 protein sequence are summarized as one entry with the most common DNA and genes. The sample contains about 250,000 distinct CDR3 sequences, approximately 24% of them found a single time. About 4.8% of the sample rests with the top ten. According to the study, the label for this sample's treatment or condition signals: allogeneic hematopoietic cell transplantation with graft depleted of TCRalphabeta T cells and CD19 B cells. The children who served as transplant recipients had been given grafts of TCRalphabeta/CD19-depleted allogeneic hematopoietic cells.

For this clonotype: Its antigen remains undetermined. No much larger clone exists at a distance of one base, and base qualities are not known.

Reading from cysteine to phenylalanine, the CDR3 counts 11 amino acids. The read is trimmed to its CDR3 DNA, 33 bases read in frame from base 1. In the germline V gene (reference sequence), CDR1 corresponds to DFQATT and CDR2 to SNEGSKA. Trimming takes 1 base from V and 7 bases from J, and the germline ends sit 7 bases apart. This clonotype originated in a female patient aged 2-15 years who had a stem cell transplant for congenital amegakaryocytic thrombocytopenia, so the T cells may come from the graft donor. The chain joins TRBV20-1 to TRBJ1-2, with an unclear D gene assignment. The sample consisted of PBMCs, mostly from graft donor cells, taken 360 days after TCRalphabeta/CD19-depleted stem cell transplant. The nucleotide sequence reads TGCAGTGCTAGAGGGCTTGCTGGCTACACCTTC. It specifies CSARGLAGYTF.